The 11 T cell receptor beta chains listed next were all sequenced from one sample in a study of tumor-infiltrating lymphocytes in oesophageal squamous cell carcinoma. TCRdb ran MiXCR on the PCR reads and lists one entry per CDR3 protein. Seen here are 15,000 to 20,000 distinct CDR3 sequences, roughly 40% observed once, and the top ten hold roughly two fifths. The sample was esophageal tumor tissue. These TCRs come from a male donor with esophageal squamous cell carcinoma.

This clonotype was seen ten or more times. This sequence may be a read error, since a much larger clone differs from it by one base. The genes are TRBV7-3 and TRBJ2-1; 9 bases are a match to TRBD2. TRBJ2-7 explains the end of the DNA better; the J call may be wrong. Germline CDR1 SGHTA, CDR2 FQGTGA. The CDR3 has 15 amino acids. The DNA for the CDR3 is TGTGCCAGCAGCTTAACTAGCGGGGGCTACAATGAGCAGTACTTC. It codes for CASSLTSGGYNEQYF.

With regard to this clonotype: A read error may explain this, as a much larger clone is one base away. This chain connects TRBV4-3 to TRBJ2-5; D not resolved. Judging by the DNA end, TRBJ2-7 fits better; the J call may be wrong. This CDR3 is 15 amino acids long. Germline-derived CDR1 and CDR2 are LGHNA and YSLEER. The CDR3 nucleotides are TGCGCCAGCAGCCGAGAAGTCAATAACCACTACGAGCAGTACTTC. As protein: CASSREVNNHYEQYF.

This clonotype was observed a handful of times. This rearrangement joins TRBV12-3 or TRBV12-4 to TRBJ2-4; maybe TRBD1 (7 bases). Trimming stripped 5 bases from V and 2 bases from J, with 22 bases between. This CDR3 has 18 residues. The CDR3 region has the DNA TGTGCCAGCAGTACGCGCGGGCAGGCGGGACAGTCCAAAAACATTCAGTACTTC. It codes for CASSTRGQAGQSKNIQYF.

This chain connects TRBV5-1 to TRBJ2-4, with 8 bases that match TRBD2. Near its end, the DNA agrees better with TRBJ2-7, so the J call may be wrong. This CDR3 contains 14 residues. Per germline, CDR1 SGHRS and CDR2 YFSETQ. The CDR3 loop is CASSNERGRSEQYF. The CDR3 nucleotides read TGCGCCAGCAGCAATGAGCGGGGGCGATCCGAGCAGTACTTC.

CDR3 loop: CASSLVGDRVWEETQYF. CDR3 in DNA: TGTGCCAGCAGCTTAGTGGGGGACAGGGTTTGGGAAGAGACCCAGTACTTC. The gene calls are TRBV7-6 and TRBJ2-4; 9 bases fit TRBD1. The J call is in doubt because the DNA end fits TRBJ2-5 better. CDR1 is SGHVS, CDR2 FNYEAQ, per germline. The CDR3 runs 17 residues.

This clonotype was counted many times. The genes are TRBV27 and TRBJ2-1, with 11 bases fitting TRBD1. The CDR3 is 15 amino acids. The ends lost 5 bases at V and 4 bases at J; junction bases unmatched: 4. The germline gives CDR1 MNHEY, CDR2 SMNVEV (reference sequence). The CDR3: CASSTGTGGYNEQFF. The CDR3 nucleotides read TGTGCCAGCAGTACCGGGACAGGGGGTTACAATGAGCAGTTCTTC.

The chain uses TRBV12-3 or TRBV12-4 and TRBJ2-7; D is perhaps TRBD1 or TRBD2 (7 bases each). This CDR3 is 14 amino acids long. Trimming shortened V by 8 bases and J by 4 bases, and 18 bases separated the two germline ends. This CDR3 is CASGLGGTAYEQYF. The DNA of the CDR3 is TGTGCCAGCGGATTGGGGGGGACAGCTTACGAGCAGTACTTC.

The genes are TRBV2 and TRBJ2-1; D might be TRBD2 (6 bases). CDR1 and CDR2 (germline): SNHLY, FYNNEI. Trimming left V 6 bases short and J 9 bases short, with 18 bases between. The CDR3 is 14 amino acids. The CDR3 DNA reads TGTGCCAGCAGAATAGCGGCCCAAGGTGGTGAGCAGTTCTTC. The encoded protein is CASRIAAQGGEQFF.

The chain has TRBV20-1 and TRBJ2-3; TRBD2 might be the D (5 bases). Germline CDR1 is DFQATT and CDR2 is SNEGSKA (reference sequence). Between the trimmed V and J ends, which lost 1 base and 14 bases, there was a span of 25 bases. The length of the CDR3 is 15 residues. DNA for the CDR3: TGCAGTGCTAGAGCCAAATTCCGAGGCACCGGGGAGCTGTATTTT. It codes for CSARAKFRGTGELYF.

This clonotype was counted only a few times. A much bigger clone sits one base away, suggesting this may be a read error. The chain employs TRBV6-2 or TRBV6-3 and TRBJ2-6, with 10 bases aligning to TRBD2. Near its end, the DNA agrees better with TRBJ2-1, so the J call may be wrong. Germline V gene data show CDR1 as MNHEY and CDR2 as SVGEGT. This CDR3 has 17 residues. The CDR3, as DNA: TGTGCCAGCAGTCCAAGTATGGCTAGCGGGAGTAGGGACGAGCAGTTCTTC. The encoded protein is CASSPSMASGSRDEQFF.

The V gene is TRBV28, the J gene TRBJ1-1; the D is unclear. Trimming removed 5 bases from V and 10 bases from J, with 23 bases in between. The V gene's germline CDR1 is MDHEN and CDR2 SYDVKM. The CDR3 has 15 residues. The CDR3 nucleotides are TGTGCCAGCAGTCTTGATTTTGGGAGGGTAAACGGAGCTTTCTTT. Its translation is CASSLDFGRVNGAFF.